Described below is a single TCR beta chain sequence and its context. Looked up from germline, CDR1 is SGHNT and CDR2 is YYREEE (reference sequence). CDR3 length: 16 residues. V gave up 4 bases and J gave up 5 bases; unmatched junction bases: 12. Profiling relied on immunoSEQ multiplex PCR, and the TCRdb table lists in-frame clones only, not all of them. The profile shows over 300,000 clones, approximately 85% of them singletons. These data belong to a study of blood T cell repertoires in COVID-19. Sequencing was carried out using peripheral blood. V usage is TRBV5-4 and J usage is TRBJ2-3, with 8 positions matching TRBD2. This receptor was obtained from a human donor in a cohort sampled during active COVID-19. In DNA, the CDR3 is TGTGCCAGCAGCACCCCGCGGGGGGAAGGGAAAGATACGCAGTATTTT. It is translated as CASSTPRGEGKDTQYF.